The sequence of this T cell receptor beta chain was determined in a study of blood T cell repertoires in COVID-19. Authors' processing steps: Scientists estimated how many nucleated cells there were by amplifying reference gene primers. Data came from immunoSEQ multiplex PCR; TCRdb stores just in-frame clones and leaves some out. Clonal size and the V and J genes are those of that table, whereas D and trimming came from the DNA. The sample records around 140,000 clones, 87% being singletons. The ends were cut back, 1 base at V and 10 bases at J, with 5 bases in the middle. The germline V gene encodes CDR1 SEHNR and CDR2 FQNEAQ (reference sequence). The CDR3 spans 12 residues.

Sequenced material: peripheral blood. The receptor comes from a woman aged 45-65 years with acute or convalescent COVID-19. The rearrangement joins TRBV7-9 to TRBJ1-6; D unclear. The CDR3 sequence is CASSLVGSPLHF. The DNA for the CDR3 is TGTGCCAGCAGCTTAGTTGGCTCACCCCTCCACTTT.